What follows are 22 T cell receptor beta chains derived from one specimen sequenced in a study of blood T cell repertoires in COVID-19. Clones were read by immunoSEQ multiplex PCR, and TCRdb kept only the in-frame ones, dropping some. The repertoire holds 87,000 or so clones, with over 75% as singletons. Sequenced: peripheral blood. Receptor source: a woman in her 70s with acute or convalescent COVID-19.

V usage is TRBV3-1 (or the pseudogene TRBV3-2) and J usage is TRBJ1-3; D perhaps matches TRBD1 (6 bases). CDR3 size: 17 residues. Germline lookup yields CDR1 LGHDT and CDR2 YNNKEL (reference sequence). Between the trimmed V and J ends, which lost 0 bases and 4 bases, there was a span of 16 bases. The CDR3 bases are TGTGCCAGCAGCCAAGAGGGACACCCGGGACCCGGAAACACCATATATTTT. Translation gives CASSQEGHPGPGNTIYF.

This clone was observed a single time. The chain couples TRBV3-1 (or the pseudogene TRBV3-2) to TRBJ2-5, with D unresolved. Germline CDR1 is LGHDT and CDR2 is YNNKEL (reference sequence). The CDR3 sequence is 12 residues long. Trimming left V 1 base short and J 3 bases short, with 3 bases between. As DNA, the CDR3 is TGTGCCAGCAGCCAAGGTAAAGAGACCCAGTACTTC. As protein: CASSQGKETQYF.

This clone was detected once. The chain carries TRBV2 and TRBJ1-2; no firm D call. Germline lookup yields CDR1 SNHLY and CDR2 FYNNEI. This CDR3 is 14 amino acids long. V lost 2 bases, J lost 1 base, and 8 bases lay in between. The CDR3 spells CASSEYPRNYGYTF. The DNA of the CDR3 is TGTGCCAGCAGTGAATATCCGCGTAACTATGGCTACACCTTC.

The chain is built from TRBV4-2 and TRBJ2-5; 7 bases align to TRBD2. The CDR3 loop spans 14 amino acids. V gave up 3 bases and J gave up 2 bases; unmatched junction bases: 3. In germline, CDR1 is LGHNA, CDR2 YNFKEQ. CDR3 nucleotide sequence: TGTGCCAGCAGCCATTACGGGGGGCAAGAGACCCAGTACTTC. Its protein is CASSHYGGQETQYF.

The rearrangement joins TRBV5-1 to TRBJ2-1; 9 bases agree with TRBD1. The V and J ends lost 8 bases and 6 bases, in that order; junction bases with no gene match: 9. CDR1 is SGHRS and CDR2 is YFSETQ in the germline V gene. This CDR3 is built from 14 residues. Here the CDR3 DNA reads TGCGCCAGTTCTGGGGACAGGGTGATCAATGAGCAGTTCTTC. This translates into CASSGDRVINEQFF.

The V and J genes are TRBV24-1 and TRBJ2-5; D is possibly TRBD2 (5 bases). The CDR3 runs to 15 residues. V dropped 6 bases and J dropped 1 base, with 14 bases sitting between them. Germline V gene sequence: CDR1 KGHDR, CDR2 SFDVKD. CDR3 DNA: TGTGCCACCAGTTCGGGGTCGGGTAGCCAAGAGACCCAGTACTTC. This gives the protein CATSSGSGSQETQYF.

The CDR3, as DNA: TGTGCCAGTATCAAGGGACAGGGATCATTCTATGGCTACACCTTC. It codes for CASIKGQGSFYGYTF. The chain recombines TRBV19 with TRBJ1-2; 9 positions agree with TRBD1. CDR1 and CDR2 (germline): LNHDA, SQIVND (reference sequence). V shed 7 bases and J 4 bases; nucleotides not matched to a gene: 10. The CDR3 contains 15 residues.

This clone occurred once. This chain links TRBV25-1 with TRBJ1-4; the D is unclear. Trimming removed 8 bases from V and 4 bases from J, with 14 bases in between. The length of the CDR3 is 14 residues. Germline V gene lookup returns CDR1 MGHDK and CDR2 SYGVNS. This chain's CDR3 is CASRHSVGNEKLFF. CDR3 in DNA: TGTGCCAGCCGACACAGTGTGGGTAATGAAAAACTGTTTTTT.

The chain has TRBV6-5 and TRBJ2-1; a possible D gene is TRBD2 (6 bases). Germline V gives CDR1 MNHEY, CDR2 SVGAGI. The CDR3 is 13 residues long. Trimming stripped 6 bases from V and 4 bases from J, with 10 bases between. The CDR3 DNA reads TGTGCCAGCAGGAGACTAGATTACAATGAGCAGTTCTTC. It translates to CASRRLDYNEQFF.

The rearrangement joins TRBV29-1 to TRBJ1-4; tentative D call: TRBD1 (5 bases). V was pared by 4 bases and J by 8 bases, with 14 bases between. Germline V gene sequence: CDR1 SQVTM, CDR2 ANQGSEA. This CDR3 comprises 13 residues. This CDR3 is CSVGGREFEKLFF. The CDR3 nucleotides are TGCAGCGTTGGGGGCAGGGAATTCGAAAAACTGTTTTTT.

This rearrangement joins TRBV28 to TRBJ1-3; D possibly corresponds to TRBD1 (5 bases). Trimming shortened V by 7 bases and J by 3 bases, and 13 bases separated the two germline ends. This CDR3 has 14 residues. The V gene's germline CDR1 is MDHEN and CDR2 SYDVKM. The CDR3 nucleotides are TGTGCCAGCACTAAGCCAGGGCTTGGAAACACCATATATTTT. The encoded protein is CASTKPGLGNTIYF.

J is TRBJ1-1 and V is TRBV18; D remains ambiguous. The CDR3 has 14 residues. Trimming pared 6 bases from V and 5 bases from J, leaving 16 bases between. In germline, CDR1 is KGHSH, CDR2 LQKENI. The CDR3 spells CASSPGGSGTEAFF. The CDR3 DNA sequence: TGTGCCAGCTCTCCGGGAGGGTCGGGGACTGAAGCTTTCTTT.

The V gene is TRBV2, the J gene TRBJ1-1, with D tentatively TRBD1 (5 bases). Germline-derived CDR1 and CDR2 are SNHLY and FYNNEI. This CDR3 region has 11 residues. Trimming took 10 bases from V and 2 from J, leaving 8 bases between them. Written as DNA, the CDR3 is TGTGCCAAGACAGTAAACACTGAAGCTTTCTTT. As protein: CAKTVNTEAFF. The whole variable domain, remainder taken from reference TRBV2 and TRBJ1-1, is EPEVTQTPSHQVTQMGQEVILRCVPISNHLYFYWYRQILGQKVEFLVSFYNNEISEKSEIFDDQFSVERPDGSNFTLKIRSTKLEDSAMYFCAKTVNTEAFFGQGTRLTVV.

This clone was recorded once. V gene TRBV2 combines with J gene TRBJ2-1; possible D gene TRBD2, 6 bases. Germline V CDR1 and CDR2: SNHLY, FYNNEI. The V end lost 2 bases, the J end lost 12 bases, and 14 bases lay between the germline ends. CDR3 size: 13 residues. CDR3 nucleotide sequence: TGTGCCAGCAGTGAAAATCCGACTAGAGGGCAGTTCTTC. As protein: CASSENPTRGQFF.

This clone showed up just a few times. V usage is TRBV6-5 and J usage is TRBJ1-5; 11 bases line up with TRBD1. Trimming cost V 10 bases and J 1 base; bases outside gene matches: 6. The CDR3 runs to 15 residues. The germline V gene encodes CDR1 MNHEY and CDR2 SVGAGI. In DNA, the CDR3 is TGTGCCACCAGGACAGGGGGCAGGAGCAATCAGCCCCAGCATTTT. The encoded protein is CATRTGGRSNQPQHF.

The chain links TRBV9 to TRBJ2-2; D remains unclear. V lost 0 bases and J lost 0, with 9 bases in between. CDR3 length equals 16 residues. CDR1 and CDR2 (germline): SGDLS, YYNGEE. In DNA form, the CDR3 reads TGTGCCAGCAGCGTAGCCCCGATAGCGAACACCGGGGAGCTGTTTTTT. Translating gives CASSVAPIANTGELFF.

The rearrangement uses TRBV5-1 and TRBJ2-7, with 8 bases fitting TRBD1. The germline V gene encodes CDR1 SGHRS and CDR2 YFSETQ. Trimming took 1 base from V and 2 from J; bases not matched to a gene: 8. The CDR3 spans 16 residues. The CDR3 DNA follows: TGCGCCAGCAGCTTGACCCCCGGGACAGGTACCTACGAGCAGTACTTC. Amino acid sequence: CASSLTPGTGTYEQYF. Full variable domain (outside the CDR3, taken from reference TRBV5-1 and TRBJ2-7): KAGVTQTPRYLIKTRGQQVTLSCSPISGHRSVSWYQQTPGQGLQFLFEYFSETQRNKGNFPGRFSGRQFSNSRSEMNVSTLELGDSALYLCASSLTPGTGTYEQYFGPGTRLTVT.

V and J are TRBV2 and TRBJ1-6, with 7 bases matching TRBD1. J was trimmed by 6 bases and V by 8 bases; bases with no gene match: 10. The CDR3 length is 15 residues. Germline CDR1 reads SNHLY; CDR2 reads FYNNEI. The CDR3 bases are TGTGCCAGCCGTACGGTAGACAGGGTTAATTCACCCCTCCACTTT. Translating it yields CASRTVDRVNSPLHF.

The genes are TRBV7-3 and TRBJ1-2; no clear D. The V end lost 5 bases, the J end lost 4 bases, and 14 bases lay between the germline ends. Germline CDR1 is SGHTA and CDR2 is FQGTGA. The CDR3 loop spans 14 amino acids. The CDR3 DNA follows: TGTGCCAGCAGCCCTCGGGAATGGGGCTATGGCTACACCTTC. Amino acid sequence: CASSPREWGYGYTF.

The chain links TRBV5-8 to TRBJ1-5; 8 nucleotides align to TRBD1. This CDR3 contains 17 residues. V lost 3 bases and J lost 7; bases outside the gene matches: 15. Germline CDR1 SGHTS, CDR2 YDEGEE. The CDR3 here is CASSYLLTDRGYQPQHF. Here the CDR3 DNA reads TGTGCCAGCAGCTATCTACTTACCGACAGGGGATACCAGCCCCAGCATTTT.

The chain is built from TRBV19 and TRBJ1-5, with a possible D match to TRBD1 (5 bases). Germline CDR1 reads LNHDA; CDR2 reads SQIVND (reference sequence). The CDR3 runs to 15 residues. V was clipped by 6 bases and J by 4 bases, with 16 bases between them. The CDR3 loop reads CASRVGGTENQPQHF. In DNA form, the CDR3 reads TGTGCCAGTAGGGTCGGCGGGACGGAGAATCAGCCCCAGCATTTT. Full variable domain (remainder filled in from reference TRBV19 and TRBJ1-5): DGGITQSPKYLFRKEGQNVTLSCEQNLNHDAMYWYRQDPGQGLRLIYYSQIVNDFQKGDIAEGYSVSREKKESFPLTVTSAQKNPTAFYLCASRVGGTENQPQHFGDGTRLSIL.

The CDR3 DNA follows: TGTGCCAGCTCACCGCCCGAGAGCACAGATACGCAGTATTTT. Its translation is CASSPPESTDTQYF. V gene TRBV18 combines with J gene TRBJ2-3; no firm D call. CDR1 is KGHSH and CDR2 is LQKENI in the germline V gene. V dropped 3 bases and J dropped 0 bases, with 7 bases sitting between them. This CDR3 is 14 amino acids long.